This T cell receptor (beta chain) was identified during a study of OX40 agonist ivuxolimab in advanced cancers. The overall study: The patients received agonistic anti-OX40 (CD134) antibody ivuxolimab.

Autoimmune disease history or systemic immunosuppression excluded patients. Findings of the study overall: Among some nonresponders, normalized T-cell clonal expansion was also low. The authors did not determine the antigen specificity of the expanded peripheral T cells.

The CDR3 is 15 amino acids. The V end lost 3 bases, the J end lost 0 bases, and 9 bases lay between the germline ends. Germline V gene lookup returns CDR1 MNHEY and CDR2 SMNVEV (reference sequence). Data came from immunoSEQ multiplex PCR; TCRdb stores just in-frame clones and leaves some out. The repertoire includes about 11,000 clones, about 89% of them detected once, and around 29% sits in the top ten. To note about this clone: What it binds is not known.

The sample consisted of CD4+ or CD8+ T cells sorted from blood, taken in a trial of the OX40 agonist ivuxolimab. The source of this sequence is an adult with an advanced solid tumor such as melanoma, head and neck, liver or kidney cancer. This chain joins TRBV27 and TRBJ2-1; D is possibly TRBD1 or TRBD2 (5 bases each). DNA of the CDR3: TGTGCCAGCAGTTTGACAGCGGACTCCTACAATGAGCAGTTCTTC. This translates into CASSLTADSYNEQFF.